Following are 32 T cell receptor beta chains from one sample sequenced in a study of cytomegalovirus exposure and HLA in healthy donors. The PCR contained 60 Vbeta and 13 Jbeta primers. Measured with immunoSEQ multiplex PCR; TCRdb has only the in-frame clones, and not every one. The sample has around 100,000 clones, over 60% seen once. Sequenced material: PBMCs. The receptors here all came from a male donor in good health and CMV-seropositive.

This rearrangement joins TRBV5-1 to TRBJ2-2; the match to TRBD1 covers 11 bases. Germline-derived CDR1 and CDR2 are SGHRS and YFSETQ. J gave up 6 bases and V 0 bases, and 7 bases lay outside the gene matches. CDR3 length: 17 residues. CDR3 sequence (DNA): TGCGCCAGCAGCTTGGCCGTCGGGGGACAGGGGGCCGGGGAGCTGTTTTTT. Its translation: CASSLAVGGQGAGELFF.

The V call is TRBV6-1, the J call TRBJ2-3, with 12 positions matching TRBD2. The CDR3 runs to 18 residues. The J segment lost 1 base and the V segment lost 1 base, leaving 6 bases of the junction unmatched. Germline V gives CDR1 MNHNS, CDR2 SASEGT. The CDR3 sequence: CASSEGLAGGPGTDTQYF. DNA for the CDR3: TGTGCCAGCAGTGAAGGGCTAGCGGGAGGGCCAGGCACAGATACGCAGTATTTT.

V is TRBV10-3 and J is TRBJ1-2; TRBD1 is a possible D gene (5 bases). Germline CDR1 ENHRY, CDR2 SYGVKD. The length of the CDR3 is 13 residues. Trimming left V 6 bases short and J 8 bases short, with 16 bases between. The CDR3 sequence is CAIRGGDAEGYTF. The CDR3 coding sequence is TGTGCCATCAGGGGGGGGGACGCGGAGGGCTACACCTTC.

The chain combines TRBV9 with TRBJ2-1; 12 nucleotides align to TRBD2. Germline V gene sequence: CDR1 SGDLS, CDR2 YYNGEE. With V trimmed by 3 bases and J by 3 bases, 1 base remained unmatched. The CDR3 spans 15 residues. CDR3 coding DNA: TGTGCCAGCAGCGCGGGACTAGCGGGCTACAATGAGCAGTTCTTC. It is translated as CASSAGLAGYNEQFF.

The rearrangement uses TRBV5-4 and TRBJ2-7; 7 nucleotides line up with TRBD2. The germline gives CDR1 SGHNT, CDR2 YYREEE (reference sequence). The CDR3 extends over 14 amino acids. V shed 0 bases, J shed 7 bases, and the junction held 7 bases outside the gene matches. CDR3 coding DNA: TGTGCCAGCAGCTTGGACGGGAGGCCCGGGGAGCAGTACTTC. Residues: CASSLDGRPGEQYF. The full variable domain, rest sourced from reference TRBV5-4 and TRBJ2-7, is ETGVTQSPTHLIKTRGQQVTLRCSSQSGHNTVSWYQQALGQGPQFIFQYYREEENGRGNFPPRFSGLQFPNYSSELNVNALELDDSALYLCASSLDGRPGEQYFGPGTRLTVT.

Notes on this clone: Different DNA sequences within this sample yield the same CDR3. The chain uses TRBV30 and TRBJ2-3; TRBD1 is a possible D gene (6 bases). This CDR3 has 14 residues. The V gene lost 2 bases and the J gene lost 2 bases, with 11 bases spanning the gap. The germline V gene encodes CDR1 GTSNPN and CDR2 SVGIG (reference sequence). The CDR3 DNA reads TGTGCCTGGAGTAAAGACAGGAACACAGATACGCAGTATTTT. This codes for CAWSKDRNTDTQYF. The entire variable domain, with the rest obtained from reference TRBV30 and TRBJ2-3, is as follows: SQTIHQWPATLVQPVGSPLSLECTVEGTSNPNLYWYRQAAGRGLQLLFYSVGIGQISSEVPQNLSASRPQDRQFILSSKKLLLSDSGFYLCAWSKDRNTDTQYFGPGTRLTVL.

The chain recombines TRBV14 with TRBJ2-1; 11 bases fit TRBD1. Trimming removed 0 bases from V and 8 bases from J; junction bases left unmatched: 6. The CDR3 length is 16 residues. The germline V gene encodes CDR1 SGHDN and CDR2 FVKESK. CDR3 DNA sequence: TGTGCCAGCAGCCAAGATCGGACAGGGGGCTTGGATGAGCAGTTCTTC. Its protein product is CASSQDRTGGLDEQFF.

The chain links TRBV21-1 to TRBJ2-2; the table's TRBD2 call for D was not verified on the DNA. TRBV21-1 is recorded as a pseudogene. This CDR3 is 20 amino acids long. DNA of the CDR3: TGTGCCAGCACCTATCGACTAGCGGGAGTCCAATGTTTATTAACCGGGGAGCTGTTTTTT. Encoded protein: CASTYRLAGVQCLLTGELFF.

On this clone itself: The junction differs from germline at one of its ends, possibly a read error. The rearrangement links TRBV10-3 to TRBJ1-3; D perhaps matches TRBD1 (6 bases). Germline V gene sequence: CDR1 ENHRY, CDR2 SYGVKD. This CDR3 spans 15 amino acids. The CDR3 DNA reads TGTGCCATCAGTCCTCCGGGACAATCAGGAAACACCGTATATTTT. It encodes CAISPPGQSGNTVYF.

V usage is TRBV9 and J usage is TRBJ2-7, with D perhaps TRBD1 (5 bases). The ends were cut back, 4 bases at V and 0 bases at J, with 11 bases in the middle. Germline values: CDR1 SGDLS, CDR2 YYNGEE. The CDR3 totals 14 residues. The chain's CDR3 is CASSSQQGSYEQYF. The CDR3, as DNA: TGTGCCAGCAGCTCTCAGCAGGGCTCCTACGAGCAGTACTTC.

The chain is built from TRBV7-2 and TRBJ2-2; the match to TRBD2 covers 13 bases. Germline V gene data show CDR1 as SGHTA and CDR2 as FQGNSA. The J segment lost 7 bases and the V segment lost 4 bases, leaving 6 bases of the junction unmatched. The CDR3 loop spans 16 amino acids. The CDR3: CASSSPGLAGSGELFF. For the CDR3, the DNA is TGTGCCAGCAGCTCTCCGGGACTAGCGGGAAGCGGGGAGCTGTTTTTT.

V is TRBV7-9 and J is TRBJ2-2; TRBD2 matches 11 bases. V lost 8 bases to trimming and J lost 5 bases; unmatched junction nucleotides: 4. The CDR3 has 14 amino acids. Germline lookup yields CDR1 SEHNR and CDR2 FQNEAQ (reference sequence). The CDR3 here is CASSGLAETGELFF. The DNA for the CDR3 is TGTGCCAGCTCGGGACTAGCGGAGACCGGGGAGCTGTTTTTT. The variable domain in full, with the rest retrieved from reference TRBV7-9 and TRBJ2-2, is DTGVSQNPRHKITKRGQNVTFRCDPISEHNRLYWYRQTLGQGPEFLTYFQNEAQLEKSRLLSDRFSAERPKGSFSTLEIQRTEQGDSAMYLCASSGLAETGELFFGEGSRLTVL.

The chain links TRBV6-6 to TRBJ2-7; 9 bases line up with TRBD2. J was trimmed by 1 base and V by 9 bases; bases with no gene match: 7. This CDR3 spans 14 amino acids. Germline CDR1 and CDR2: MNHNY and SVGAGI (reference sequence). CDR3 sequence reads: CASHYSGSSYEQYF. The CDR3 region has the DNA TGTGCCAGTCACTATAGCGGGAGTTCCTACGAGCAGTACTTC.

The chain joins TRBV4-1 to TRBJ2-7; 7 nucleotides align to TRBD2. Trimming removed 4 bases from V and 2 bases from J; junction bases left unmatched: 11. The germline gives CDR1 MGHRA, CDR2 YSYEKL. This CDR3 spans 16 amino acids. The CDR3 here is CASSPSRSGITYEQYF. In DNA form, the CDR3 reads TGCGCCAGCAGCCCCAGCCGGAGCGGGATAACCTACGAGCAGTACTTC.

This chain joins TRBV9 and TRBJ2-1, with D possibly TRBD2 on 6 matching bases. The V gene's germline CDR1 is SGDLS and CDR2 YYNGEE. V lost 0 bases to trimming and J lost 4 bases, with 11 bases between them. The CDR3 runs to 15 residues. The CDR3 DNA is TGTGCCAGCAGCGTAGATGCTAGCGTGTACAATGAGCAGTTCTTC. It is translated as CASSVDASVYNEQFF.

A few counts support this clone. The gene calls are TRBV4-2 and TRBJ1-5, with D perhaps TRBD1 (5 bases). V was clipped by 0 bases and J by 5 bases, with 14 bases between them. The CDR3 runs to 16 residues. The germline CDR1 and CDR2 sequences are LGHNA and YNFKEQ. The CDR3 here is CASSQEKTAFHQPQHF. CDR3 DNA: TGTGCCAGCAGCCAAGAAAAGACAGCCTTCCATCAGCCCCAGCATTTT.

Note on this clone: At one boundary the junction diverges from the germline segment, which might be a read error. The chain is built from TRBV7-9 and TRBJ1-2; D uncertain. The CDR3 has 13 residues. The V gene's germline CDR1 is SEHNR and CDR2 FQNEAQ (reference sequence). The CDR3 region has the DNA TGTACCAGCAGCTTATCGGCGGAATTGGGCTACACCTTC. It yields the protein CTSSLSAELGYTF.

V is TRBV7-3 and J is TRBJ1-1; D is perhaps TRBD1 (5 bases). Between the trimmed V and J ends, which lost 3 bases and 10 bases, there was a span of 21 bases. The germline gives CDR1 SGHTA, CDR2 FQGTGA. The CDR3 consists of 15 residues. The CDR3 is CASSLMGGGWSRAFF. DNA for the CDR3: TGTGCCAGCAGCTTGATGGGTGGGGGGTGGAGCAGAGCTTTCTTT.

The chain has TRBV2 and TRBJ2-2; TRBD1 agrees at 8 bases. V trimming: 2 bases; J trimming: 2 bases; junction bases outside the gene matches: 7. The CDR3 is 17 residues long. Germline V CDR1 and CDR2: SNHLY, FYNNEI. CDR3 residues: CASSERQGATNTGELFF. CDR3 DNA: TGTGCCAGCAGTGAAAGGCAGGGGGCTACTAACACCGGGGAGCTGTTTTTT.

The chain carries TRBV11-2 and TRBJ2-7, with a weak D call TRBD1 (6 bases). Germline assignment: CDR1 SGHAT and CDR2 FQNNGV. The CDR3 runs 12 residues. V was pared by 10 bases and J by 2 bases, with 12 bases between. The DNA of the CDR3 is TGTGCCACCCGGACAGCAACCTACGAGCAGTACTTC. Encoded protein: CATRTATYEQYF. Looking up the rest from reference TRBV11-2 and TRBJ2-7 gives the full variable domain: EAGVAQSPRYKIIEKRQSVAFWCNPISGHATLYWYQQILGQGPKLLIQFQNNGVVDDSQLPKDRFSAERLKGVDSTLKIQPAKLEDSAVYLCATRTATYEQYFGPGTRLTVT.

This chain connects TRBV29-1 to TRBJ1-2, with 7 positions matching TRBD1. The V gene end was trimmed by 4 bases and the J gene end by 4 bases; junction bases not matched to a gene: 6. Germline values: CDR1 SQVTM, CDR2 ANQGSEA. CDR3 length equals 13 residues. The CDR3 DNA reads TGCAGCGTTGCCCGACAGGGTGGCTATGGCTACACCTTC. It specifies CSVARQGGYGYTF.

This chain uses TRBV7-8 with TRBJ2-2; 7 positions match TRBD2. Germline V gene lookup returns CDR1 SGHVS and CDR2 FQNEAQ. The CDR3 runs to 16 residues. V shed 5 bases and J 6 bases; nucleotides not matched to a gene: 12. The CDR3 loop is CASSLSGLDGAGELFF. The CDR3 DNA reads TGTGCCAGCAGCCTATCCGGACTAGACGGCGCCGGGGAGCTGTTTTTT.

The chain couples TRBV10-1 to TRBJ2-3; 7 bases fit TRBD2. The CDR3 is 16 amino acids. V lost 2 bases to trimming and J lost 0 bases; unmatched junction nucleotides: 5. Germline values: CDR1 WNHNN, CDR2 SYGVQD (reference sequence). The CDR3 loop is CASSEMKRGSTDTQYF. The CDR3 DNA follows: TGCGCCAGCAGTGAGATGAAGCGGGGAAGCACAGATACGCAGTATTTT.

This chain uses TRBV28 with TRBJ2-1, with 11 bases lining up with TRBD2. The germline V gene encodes CDR1 MDHEN and CDR2 SYDVKM. Trimming cost V 4 bases and J 1 base; bases outside gene matches: 3. The CDR3 has 16 amino acids. For the CDR3, the DNA is TGTGCCAGCAGTTCCGGGACTAGCGGTTCCTACAATGAGCAGTTCTTC. It codes for CASSSGTSGSYNEQFF.

The genes are TRBV25-1 and TRBJ2-7, with 11 bases aligning to TRBD1. Germline V gene sequence: CDR1 MGHDK, CDR2 SYGVNS. V gave up 4 bases and J gave up 6 bases; unmatched junction bases: 5. The CDR3 covers 14 residues. CDR3 amino acids: CASSVRDRGGEQYF. As DNA, the CDR3 is TGTGCCAGCAGTGTACGGGACAGGGGGGGCGAGCAGTACTTC.

The V gene is TRBV7-9, the J gene TRBJ2-5; 8 nucleotides align to TRBD2. The germline V gene has CDR1 SEHNR and CDR2 FQNEAQ (reference sequence). V dropped 4 bases and J dropped 2; count of bases not matched to a gene: 15. This CDR3 comprises 18 residues. The CDR3 DNA reads as TGTGCCAGCAGCTGGGACGGTACTAGCGGAGGGCCTCAAGAGACCCAGTACTTC. This sequence encodes CASSWDGTSGGPQETQYF.

This clone was counted only a few times. The CDR3 here is CASSWSGGSSYEQYF. CDR3 DNA sequence: TGTGCCAGTAGCTGGAGCGGGGGAAGCTCCTACGAGCAGTACTTC. V gene TRBV19 combines with J gene TRBJ2-7; 8 bases line up with TRBD2. Trimming took 6 bases from V and 0 from J; bases not matched to a gene: 7. The CDR3 loop spans 15 amino acids. The V gene's germline CDR1 is LNHDA and CDR2 SQIVND (reference sequence).

The sample holds one count of this clone. The rearrangement joins TRBV2 to TRBJ1-1; D is uncertain. Germline V CDR1 and CDR2: SNHLY, FYNNEI. The CDR3 totals 12 residues. Deletions cut 8 bases from V and 1 base from J, with 8 bases between. The CDR3 here is CASVRENTEAFF. The CDR3, as DNA: TGTGCCAGCGTCCGCGAGAACACTGAAGCTTTCTTT.

This CDR3 reads CASSVGRGFSYEQYF. The CDR3 DNA follows: TGTGCCAGCAGCGTAGGTCGGGGTTTCTCCTACGAGCAGTACTTC. The genes are TRBV9 and TRBJ2-7, with D possibly being TRBD2 (5 bases). The V end lost 0 bases, the J end lost 0 bases, and 10 bases lay between the germline ends. This CDR3 spans 15 amino acids. The germline V gene has CDR1 SGDLS and CDR2 YYNGEE.

The rearrangement uses TRBV28 and TRBJ1-1, with D possibly matching TRBD1 (6 bases). Germline loops: CDR1 MDHEN, CDR2 SYDVKM. The CDR3 is 15 amino acids. Deletions cut 5 bases from V and 5 bases from J, with 18 bases between. The CDR3: CASSQPTGYRTEAFF. CDR3 DNA: TGTGCCAGCAGTCAACCAACAGGGTATCGGACTGAAGCTTTCTTT. Full variable domain (missing parts from reference TRBV28 and TRBJ1-1): DVKVTQSSRYLVKRTGEKVFLECVQDMDHENMFWYRQDPGLGLRLIYFSYDVKMKEKGDIPEGYSVSREKKERFSLILESASTNQTSMYLCASSQPTGYRTEAFFGQGTRLTVV.

This clone was seen only a few times. The chain links TRBV25-1 to TRBJ1-1; D is unresolved. Trimming cost V 2 bases and J 1 base, with 11 bases left between them. The germline CDR1 and CDR2 sequences are MGHDK and SYGVNS. CDR3 length equals 15 residues. The CDR3 DNA sequence: TGTGCCAGCAGTGAACCCTCGACGGGGAACACTGAAGCTTTCTTT. Protein sequence: CASSEPSTGNTEAFF.

The chain uses TRBV4-2 and TRBJ2-7; D possibly corresponds to TRBD1 (5 bases). This CDR3 has 15 amino acids. Looked up from germline, CDR1 is LGHNA and CDR2 is YNFKEQ. V was trimmed by 1 base and J by 1 base, leaving 11 bases between them. The CDR3 region is CASSQGQTESYEQYF. The DNA for the CDR3 is TGTGCCAGCAGCCAAGGACAGACAGAATCCTACGAGCAGTACTTC.